The T cell receptor beta chain under discussion was sequenced for a study of CD8+ T cells in alopecia areata. On the study more broadly: Treated patients swallowed 5 to 10 mg of oral tofacitinib twice daily. The drug, tofacitinib, lasted 6 to 18 months, followed by 6 months off drug. Study-wide results and limits: Greater clonality was observed in lesional scalp samples, especially alopecia totalis/universalis, versus normal scalp.

This CDR3 has 12 residues. Trimming at V came to 5 bases and at J to 7 bases, leaving 5 bases not matched to a gene. CDR1 is SQVTM and CDR2 is ANQGSEA in the germline V gene. As to this clone: Its cognate antigen is unknown.

As the sequencing template, cDNA was produced by extracting RNA and reverse transcribing it. Libraries were prepared by immunoSEQ multiplex PCR; TCRdb keeps only in-frame clonotypes and omits some of them. The table includes over 150,000 clones, roughly 60% detected once. Peripheral blood samples and lesional scalp punch biopsies were obtained from alopecia areata patients. The J gene is TRBJ1-2, the V gene TRBV29-1, with 9 bases identical to TRBD1. The specimen was CD4+ T cells sorted from blood, collected at week 0. The source is a human donor with alopecia areata. The CDR3 DNA reads TGCAGCGTTCAACAGGGGGCCTTTGGCTACACCTTC. Encoded protein: CSVQQGAFGYTF.